This T cell receptor beta chain was sequenced for a study of CXCR3-negative and CXCR3-positive naive CD8 T cells. Study observations and caveats: Whereas both naive subsets had comparably high diversity, memory CD8+ cells had much lower diversity. Greater hydrophobicity was found in TRB CDR3s of CXCR3-positive naive cells than of CXCR3-negative naive cells. Unlike memory cells, which differed, naive CXCR3-negative and CXCR3-positive cells had similar TRBV-TRBJ usage. With surface CD5 comparable between naive subsets, TCR strength was estimated using properties derived from the TRB CDR3.

Remarks on this clonotype: Its antigen is unidentified.

Naive CD8+ T cells showed a CD45RO-CCR7+CD27+CD95- phenotype. 5' RACE that incorporated UMI labels was used to prepare the TRB cDNA libraries. One entry per CDR3 protein, without DNA, is what TCRdb gives after re-calling the 5' RACE reads. The repertoire table contains over 70,000 distinct CDR3 sequences. The CDR3 totals 15 residues. CDR1 and CDR2 (germline): MDHEN, SYDVKM. The rearrangement links TRBV28 to TRBJ2-5; there is no DNA to check the TCRdb D call of TRBD1. This receptor was taken from a human donor in good health. Some clones in this sample may be carry-over from other donors' samples. Sequencing was carried out using naive CXCR3+ CD8+ T cells from blood. The subset denotes: CD45RO-CCR7+CD27+CD95- naive CD8+ T cells expressing CXCR3 (TNR3+). CDR3 residues: CAIHSGTGGRETQYF.